This T cell receptor (beta chain) was recovered during a study of shared T cell receptors in the human thymus. The CDR3 totals 14 residues. Deletions cut 4 bases from V and 3 bases from J, with 12 bases between. Looked up from germline, CDR1 is SGHNT and CDR2 is YYREEE (reference sequence). Profiling relied on immunoSEQ multiplex PCR, and the TCRdb table lists in-frame clones only, not all of them. The sample includes around 730,000 clones, roughly 88% of them seen just once. A further study also used this sample, focusing on human thymus T cells. As reported in that work: Thymic resections from corrective heart surgery supplied the tissue. V and J gene usage appeared biased in thymic and blood repertoires.

The sample consisted of thymocytes. V and J are TRBV5-4 and TRBJ2-3; D perhaps matches TRBD1 (5 bases). The sequence came from a girl less than two years old with a congenital heart defect. The CDR3 coding sequence is TGTGCCAGCAGCCCCCCAGGGAAAACAGATACGCAGTATTTT. This encodes CASSPPGKTDTQYF.